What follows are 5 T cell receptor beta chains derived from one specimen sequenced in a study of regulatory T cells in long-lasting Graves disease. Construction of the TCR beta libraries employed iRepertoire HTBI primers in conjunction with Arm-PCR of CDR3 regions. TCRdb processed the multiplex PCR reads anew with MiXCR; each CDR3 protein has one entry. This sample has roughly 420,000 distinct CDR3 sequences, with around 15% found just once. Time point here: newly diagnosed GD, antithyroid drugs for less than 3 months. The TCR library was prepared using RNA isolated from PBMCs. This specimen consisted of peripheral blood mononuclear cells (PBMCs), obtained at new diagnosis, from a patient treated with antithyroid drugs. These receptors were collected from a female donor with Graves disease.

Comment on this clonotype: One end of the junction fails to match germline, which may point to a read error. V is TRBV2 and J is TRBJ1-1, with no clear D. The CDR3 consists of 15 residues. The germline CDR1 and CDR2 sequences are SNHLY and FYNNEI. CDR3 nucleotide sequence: TGTGTCAGCACAGATCTGGACCTTCGGGACACTGAAGCTTTCTTT. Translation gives CVSTDLDLRDTEAFF.

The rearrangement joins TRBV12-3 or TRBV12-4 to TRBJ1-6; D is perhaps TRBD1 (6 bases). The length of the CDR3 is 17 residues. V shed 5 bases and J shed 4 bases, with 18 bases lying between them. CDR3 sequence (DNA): TGTGCCAGCAGTGCAGGGGCTAAGGACCGATATAATTCACCCCTCCACTTT. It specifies CASSAGAKDRYNSPLHF.

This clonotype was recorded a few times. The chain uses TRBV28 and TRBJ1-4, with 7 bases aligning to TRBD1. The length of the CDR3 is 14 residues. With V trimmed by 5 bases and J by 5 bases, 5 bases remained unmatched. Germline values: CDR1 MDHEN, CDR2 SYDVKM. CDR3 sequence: CASSRAGQNEKLFF. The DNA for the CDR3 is TGTGCCAGCAGTCGAGCGGGACAGAATGAAAAACTGTTTTTT.

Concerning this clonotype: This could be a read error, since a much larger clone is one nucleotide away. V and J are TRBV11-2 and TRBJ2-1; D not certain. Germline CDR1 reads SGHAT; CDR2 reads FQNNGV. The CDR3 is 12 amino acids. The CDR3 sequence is CACSASVALQFF. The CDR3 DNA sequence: TGTGCCTGCAGCGCCTCGGTCGCCTTGCAGTTCTTC.

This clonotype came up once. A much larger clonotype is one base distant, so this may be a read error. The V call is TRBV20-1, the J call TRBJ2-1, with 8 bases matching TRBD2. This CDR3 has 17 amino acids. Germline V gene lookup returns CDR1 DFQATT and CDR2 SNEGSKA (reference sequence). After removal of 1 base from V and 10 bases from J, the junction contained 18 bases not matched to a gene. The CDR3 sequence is CSARVTSGGLRGYEQFF. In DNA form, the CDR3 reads TGCAGTGCTAGAGTGACCAGCGGGGGTCTTCGCGGCTACGAGCAGTTCTTC.